The clone carrying this TCR beta chain was counted at least ten times. Germline V gene lookup returns CDR1 SQVTM and CDR2 ANQGSEA. Between the trimmed V and J ends, which lost 4 bases and 4 bases, there was a span of 10 bases. CDR3 length: 13 residues. This specimen belongs to a study of human T cells and chemical hapten exposure. Study information: The patients, most of them female, presented with alopecia areata, totalis or universalis.

This sample's time point: patch test 1, 2 weeks after DPC sensitization. Treatment indicated: therapeutic diphenylcyclopropenone sensitization with weekly scalp DPC. The template was total RNA from unfractionated whole blood. During construction of the library, unique molecular identifiers were attached to individual cDNA molecules for quantitative, reproducible TCR counting. A single record per CDR3 protein comes from TCRdb applying MiXCR to the RACE reads. The repertoire holds around 44,000 distinct CDR3 sequences, 3.5% to 4% seen once, with around 28% in the top ten. The sample was whole blood, taken in connection with sensitization to the hapten diphenylcyclopropenone (DPC). This receptor was obtained from a man aged 50-60 years with alopecia areata. Some clones in this sample may be carry-over from other donors' samples. The chain joins TRBV29-1 to TRBJ1-4; no firm D call. For the CDR3, the DNA is TGCAGCGTTGGGGCGGCCCGTAATGAAAAACTGTTTTTT. It encodes CSVGAARNEKLFF.